This T cell receptor (beta chain) was captured in a study of blood T cell repertoires in COVID-19. Measured with immunoSEQ multiplex PCR; TCRdb has only the in-frame clones, and not every one. The sample holds about 210,000 clones; around nine tenths are singletons and the top ten take about 4%. CDR1 LGHDT and CDR2 YNNKEL come from the germline V gene (reference sequence). The CDR3 sequence is 13 residues long. V lost 7 bases to trimming and J lost 2 bases; unmatched junction nucleotides: 3. This clonotype originated in a woman aged 25 to 39 who had been exposed to COVID-19. The rearrangement uses TRBV3-1 (or the pseudogene TRBV3-2) and TRBJ1-1, with TRBD1 identical over 8 bases. Sample: PBMCs or T cells enriched from blood (not recorded which). The CDR3 loop reads CASTGQGNTEAFF. The DNA of the CDR3 is TGTGCCAGCACCGGACAGGGAAACACTGAAGCTTTCTTT.